The clone carrying this TCR beta chain was observed at least ten times. Its antigen is not identified. The data are from a study of T-cell reconstitution after alpha-beta-depleted transplantation in children. General study points: Some patients' high day-60 TCRbeta diversity was traced to surviving recipient T cells and thymic progenitors. Diversity and T-cell counts at one year after transplant derived mostly from new T cells. Expanded graft clones, several hundred of them, were reportedly the source of alpha-beta T cells about two months after transplant.

A library of TCRbeta sequences, prepared with unique molecular identifiers, was generated. TCRdb fed the PCR reads into MiXCR, producing one record per CDR3 protein. The table records a few hundred thousand distinct CDR3 sequences, 27% of them present only once. This CDR3 has 17 residues. Trimming shortened V by 6 bases and J by 6 bases, and 27 bases separated the two germline ends. The receptor was isolated from a boy under two years old with Wiskott-Aldrich syndrome, due to receive a stem cell transplant. This sample comprised PBMCs, obtained before TCRalphabeta/CD19-depleted stem cell transplant. The chain combines TRBV12-3 or TRBV12-4 with TRBJ2-7; D is possibly TRBD2 (6 bases). CDR3 loop: CASSLTPWGTAAREQYF. CDR3 DNA sequence: TGTGCCAGCAGCCTAACCCCATGGGGGACTGCCGCCCGCGAGCAGTACTTC.